The next 8 T cell receptor beta chains were all read from a single sample in a study of T-cell memory formation after mild COVID-19. TCRdb processed the 5' RACE reads anew with MiXCR; each CDR3 protein has one entry. The repertoire has hundreds of thousands of distinct CDR3 sequences, over 13% of them found once; the top ten carry around a fifth. Sequencing used PBMCs or a T cell subset sorted from them (not recorded which). These receptors were obtained from a man younger than 30 who had mild COVID-19 (a few samples of this study predate the infection). Cell type and time point are not known.

This clonotype was seen more than once but under ten times. The chain recombines TRBV7-9 with TRBJ1-3; TRBD1 matches at 11 bases. V was pared by 6 bases and J by 2 bases, with 3 bases of the junction left unmatched. CDR1 is SEHNR and CDR2 is FQNEAQ in the germline V gene (reference sequence). The CDR3 runs to 15 residues. The CDR3 DNA is TGTGCCAGCAGTTGGACAGGGGGCGCTGGAAACACCATATATTTT. Protein: CASSWTGGAGNTIYF.

The chain couples TRBV20-1 to TRBJ1-6; D remains unclear. Between the trimmed V and J ends, which lost 1 base and 9 bases, there was a span of 10 bases. CDR1 DFQATT and CDR2 SNEGSKA come from the germline V gene (reference sequence). CDR3 length: 13 residues. CDR3 amino acids: CSARGPGRSPLHF. The CDR3 region has the DNA TGCAGTGCTAGAGGCCCCGGTCGTTCACCCCTCCACTTT.

The gene calls are TRBV3-1 and TRBJ1-6; TRBD1 matches 8 bases. Unmatched junction bases numbered 11, after V lost 3 bases and J lost 10 bases. The CDR3 runs 16 residues. CDR1 is LGHDT and CDR2 is YNNKEL in the germline V gene (reference sequence). The CDR3 DNA sequence: TGTGCCAGCAGCCACAGAGGACAGGGATCAGGGTCACCCCTCCACTTT. It yields the protein CASSHRGQGSGSPLHF.

DNA of the CDR3: TGTGCCAGCAGCTTGGCAGGGGGTGGTATGGAGACCCAGTACTTC. Protein product: CASSLAGGGMETQYF. The chain carries TRBV5-5 and TRBJ2-5, with 7 bases lining up with TRBD1. CDR1 SGHKS and CDR2 YYEKEE come from the germline V gene (reference sequence). CDR3 length: 15 amino acids. V trimming: 0 bases; J trimming: 5 bases; junction bases outside the gene matches: 7.

The chain recombines TRBV20-1 with TRBJ1-6; the match to TRBD1 covers 12 bases. The germline CDR1 and CDR2 sequences are DFQATT and SNEGSKA (reference sequence). This CDR3 is 14 amino acids long. V was pared by 4 bases and J by 10 bases, with 5 bases of the junction left unmatched. The CDR3 nucleotides are TGCAGTGCTAACTCCGGGACAGGGGGCTCACCCCTCCACTTT. Its protein product is CSANSGTGGSPLHF.

There are a few counts of this clonotype. The chain links TRBV15 to TRBJ2-1; 13 positions match TRBD2. Germline loops: CDR1 LNHNV, CDR2 YYDKDF (reference sequence). The CDR3 length is 17 residues. J lost 8 bases, V lost 3 bases, and 10 bases had no gene match. This CDR3 is CATSSGGLAGWKDEQFF. CDR3 in DNA: TGTGCCACCAGCAGCGGGGGACTAGCGGGGTGGAAGGATGAGCAGTTCTTC.

This clonotype was detected a few times. The chain carries TRBV4-1 and TRBJ1-2; 8 bases are a match to TRBD1. The V gene's germline CDR1 is MGHRA and CDR2 YSYEKL. After removal of 1 base from V and 0 bases from J, the junction contained 13 bases not matched to a gene. CDR3 length: 19 amino acids. The CDR3 protein is CASSQARYRGWSPNYGYTF. The CDR3 DNA reads as TGCGCCAGCAGCCAAGCTCGATACAGGGGGTGGTCACCTAACTATGGCTACACCTTC.

The chain couples TRBV6-5 to TRBJ2-5; 10 nucleotides agree with TRBD2. Germline V gene data show CDR1 as MNHEY and CDR2 as SVGAGI. V lost 2 bases, J lost 1 base, and 7 bases stayed unmatched. The CDR3 length is 17 residues. The CDR3 DNA reads as TGTGCCAGCAGTTACGGAGCGGGGGGGCTGACCCAAGAGACCCAGTACTTC. As protein: CASSYGAGGLTQETQYF.